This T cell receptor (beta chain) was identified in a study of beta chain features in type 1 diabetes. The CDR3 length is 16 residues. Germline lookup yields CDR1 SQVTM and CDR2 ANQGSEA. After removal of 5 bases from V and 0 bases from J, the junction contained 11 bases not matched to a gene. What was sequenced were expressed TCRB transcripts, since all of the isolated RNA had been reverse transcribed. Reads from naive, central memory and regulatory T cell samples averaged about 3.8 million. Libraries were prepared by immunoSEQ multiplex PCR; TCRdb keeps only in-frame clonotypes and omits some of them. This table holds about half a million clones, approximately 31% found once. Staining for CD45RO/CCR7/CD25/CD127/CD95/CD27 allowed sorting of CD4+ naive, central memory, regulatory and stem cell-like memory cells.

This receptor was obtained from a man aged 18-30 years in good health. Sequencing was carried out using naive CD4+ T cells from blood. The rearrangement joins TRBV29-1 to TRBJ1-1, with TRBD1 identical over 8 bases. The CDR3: CSVHRGTGGLNTEAFF. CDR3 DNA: TGCAGCGTTCATAGGGGAACAGGGGGATTGAACACTGAAGCTTTCTTT. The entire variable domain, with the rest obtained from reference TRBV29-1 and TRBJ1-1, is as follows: SAVISQKPSRDICQRGTSLTIQCQVDSQVTMMFWYRQQPGQSLTLIATANQGSEATYESGFVIDKFPISRPNLTFSTLTVSNMSPEDSSIYLCSVHRGTGGLNTEAFFGQGTRLTVV.